This T cell receptor beta chain was captured in a study of long-term antiretroviral therapy in people with HIV (dated by TCRdb to 2021 to 2024). Notes on the research overall: The earliest samples were collected approximately a decade before the 2015 WHO recommendation for immediate ART, a period when ART was typically delayed until CD4 counts fell. The cohort contributed about 180 cryopreserved PBMC samples from about 30 adults with confirmed HIV infection, collected serially over a mean of about 6 years (range 1-12). Among the 30 to 35 participants with HIV, approximately 10 were female. No cross-contamination during QIAcube processing was seen in test extractions of a monoclonal T-cell line run alongside roughly 35 polyclonal samples. Whether ART initiation and durable HIV suppression were associated with changes in peripheral blood TRB repertoire composition and diversity was tested in a retrospective serial study. General findings and caveats noted by the study authors: Narrower CDR3 length ranges were observed in HIV repertoires than in controls, and an antigen-experienced repertoire with only a slight naive shift after ART was suggested by the network structure. Because pre-ART samples had limited cell numbers, unsorted PBMC were profiled rather than sorted CD4+ and CD8+ T cells. Owing to limited PBMC availability, only the TCR beta chain was sequenced, without alpha chain pairing. ART initiation was associated with a significant increase in TRB diversity, but diversity stayed significantly below transplant donor controls even after long-term ART. Samples dated from about 2004 to 2017, and the ART regimens used may be less effective than current ones. Expanded TRB clones identified before ART initiation dominated the repertoire across all time points, though the dominance fluctuated and decreased in many PLHIV after ART. Inferences about post-ART repertoire changes were limited because no data were available on ART adherence, viral resistance or therapy changes.

The immunoSEQ hsTCRB v3.0 assay was used at survey level resolution for TRB variable region sequencing. The target sequencing depth for TRB was about 40,000-55,000 T-cell genomes per sample. TRB libraries were pooled and sequenced on an Illumina MiSeq using a v3 150-cycle kit. Concerning the study's data processing: Repertoire analysis was run in R within a reproducible Nextflow workflow that covered QC, data transformation and analysis. LymphoSeq2, an R package for AIRR-Seq data exploration, was used to implement custom analyses. Several samples yielding fewer than 5000 total TRB sequences were excluded, leaving roughly 200 analyzed HIV repertoires. Among the approximately 190 retained HIV repertoires, 55 to 65 were collected before ART initiation and roughly 130 were collected after ART initiation. Each repertoire was downsampled to 5000 TRB nucleotide sequences, and summary statistics were averaged across 100 downsampling iterations. Only TRB sequences with CDR3 regions of at least seven amino acids were retained for analysis. A Shannon entropy-derived clonality score and the Gini coefficient were used to measure diversity. In repertoire networks, the top 5000 CDR3 amino acid sequences were linked whenever an edit distance of one separated two sequences. Antigen specificity groups and MHC restriction were predicted for TRB CDR3 amino acid sequences with GLIPH2. CDR3 amino acid sequences were matched against VDJdb and McPAS-TCR to flag known CMV, EBV, HIV or tissue antigen associations. Pre-ART, post-ART and control groups were compared with Wilcoxon signed-rank tests and Holm-Bonferroni correction. TCRdb retrieved this table from immuneACCESS and kept in-frame rearrangements only. Not all clones are present; in checked studies, unresolved V genes account for under half, and no reason is known for the remainder. That table supplies the V and J calls and clone size; D and trimming were determined from the DNA. In all, the sample holds around 24,000 clones, and under 80% of those were seen once. 4.5% to 5.5% of the sample goes to the ten largest clones.

Inclusion was restricted to participants for whom at least one PBMC sample before ART initiation and at least two post-ART samples were available. Every participant with HIV received treatment in the United States of America. Before DNA extraction, cryopreserved samples of roughly 0.9-10 million PBMC were thawed and then washed. At the time of the earliest PBMC sample, participants with HIV were aged between about 20 and 60 years. Each participant contributed PBMC samples from 1-4 timepoints before ART initiation and 2-8 timepoints after ART initiation, with a median of 7 samples. Serial HIV viral load, CD4+ T-cell count, ART history and demographic data were obtained for every participant. Genomic DNA was extracted from unsorted PBMC with a Qiagen kit on a QIAcube, with processing performed in batches of 12 samples. From the cysteine up to the phenylalanine, the CDR3 has a length of 12 residues. Only CDR3 DNA is held: 36 bases, read in frame from base 1. The germline V gene (reference sequence) sets CDR1 to MNHEY and CDR2 to SMNVEV. Deletion took 9 bases off V and 1 base off J, with a span of 10 bases between the germline ends.

As regards this clone: Its antigen is still unknown. Base qualities are not at hand, and no much larger clone is one base apart.

This TCR came from a woman aged 40-49 years with HIV. Sequenced material: unsorted PBMCs, taken 0.5 years after starting antiretroviral therapy. The chain links TRBV27 with TRBJ2-7; matching of 6 bases hints at TRBD1 as the D gene. The CDR3 reads as follows: CASRTDSYEQYF. The nucleotides read TGTGCCAGTCGGACAGATTCCTACGAGCAGTACTTC.